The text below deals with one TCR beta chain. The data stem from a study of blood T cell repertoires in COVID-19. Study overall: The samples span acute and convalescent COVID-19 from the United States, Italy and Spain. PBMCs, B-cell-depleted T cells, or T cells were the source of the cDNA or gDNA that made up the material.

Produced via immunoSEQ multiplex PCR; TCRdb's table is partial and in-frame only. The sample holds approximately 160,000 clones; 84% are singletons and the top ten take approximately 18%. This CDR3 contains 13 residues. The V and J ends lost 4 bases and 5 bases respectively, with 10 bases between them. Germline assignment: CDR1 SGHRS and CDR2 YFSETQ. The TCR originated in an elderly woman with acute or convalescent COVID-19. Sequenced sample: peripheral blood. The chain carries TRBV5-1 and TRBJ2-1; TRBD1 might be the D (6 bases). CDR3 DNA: TGCGCCAGCAGCAAGGGGACAAACAATGAGCAGTTCTTC. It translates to CASSKGTNNEQFF.